This T cell receptor (beta chain) was retrieved from a study of cytomegalovirus exposure and HLA in healthy donors. Study-wide background: In an early release, HLA-typed donors contributed tens of millions of unique TCR sequences.

PCR primers comprised 60 Vbeta and 13 Jbeta primers. Produced via immunoSEQ multiplex PCR; TCRdb's table is partial and in-frame only. The data hold about 43,000 clones, with roughly half observed a single time. Trimming shortened V by 6 bases and J by 2 bases, and 14 bases separated the two germline ends. The CDR3 has 15 amino acids. Germline V gene lookup returns CDR1 MNHEY and CDR2 SVGAGI. The sequence was collected from a man between 60 and 75 years old in good health and CMV-seronegative. The V call is TRBV6-5, the J call TRBJ1-3; D might be TRBD1 (5 bases). Material: PBMCs. In DNA form, the CDR3 reads TGTGCCAGCAGCCTTACGGGGGTAACTGGAAACACCATATATTTT. It encodes CASSLTGVTGNTIYF.